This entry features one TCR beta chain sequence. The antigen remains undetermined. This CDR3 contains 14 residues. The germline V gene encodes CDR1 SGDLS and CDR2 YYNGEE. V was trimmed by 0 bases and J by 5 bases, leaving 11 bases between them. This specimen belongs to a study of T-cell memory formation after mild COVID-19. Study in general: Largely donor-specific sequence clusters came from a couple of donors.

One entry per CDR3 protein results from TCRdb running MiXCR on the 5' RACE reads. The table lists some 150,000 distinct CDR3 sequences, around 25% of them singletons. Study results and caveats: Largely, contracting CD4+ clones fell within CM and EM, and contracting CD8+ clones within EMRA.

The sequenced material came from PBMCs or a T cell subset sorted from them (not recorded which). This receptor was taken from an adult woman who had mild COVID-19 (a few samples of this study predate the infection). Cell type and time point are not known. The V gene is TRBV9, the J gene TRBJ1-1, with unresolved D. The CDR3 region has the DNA TGTGCCAGCAGCGTAGATTTGAGTGGGACTGAAGCTTTCTTT. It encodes CASSVDLSGTEAFF.